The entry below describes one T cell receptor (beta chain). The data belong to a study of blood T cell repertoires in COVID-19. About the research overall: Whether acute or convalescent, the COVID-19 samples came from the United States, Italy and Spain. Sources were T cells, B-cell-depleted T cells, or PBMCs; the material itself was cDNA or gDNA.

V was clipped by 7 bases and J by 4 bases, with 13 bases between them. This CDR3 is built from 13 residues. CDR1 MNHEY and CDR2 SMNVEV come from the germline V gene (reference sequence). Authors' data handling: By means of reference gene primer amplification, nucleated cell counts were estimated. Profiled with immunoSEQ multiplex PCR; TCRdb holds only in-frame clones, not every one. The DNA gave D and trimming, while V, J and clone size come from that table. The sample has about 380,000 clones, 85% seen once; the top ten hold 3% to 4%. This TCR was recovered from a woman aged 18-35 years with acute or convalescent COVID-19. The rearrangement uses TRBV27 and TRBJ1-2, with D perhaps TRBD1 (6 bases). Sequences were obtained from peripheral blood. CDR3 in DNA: TGTGCCAGCACCTACAGGGTCGGCTATGGCTACACCTTC. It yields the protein CASTYRVGYGYTF.